These 25 T cell receptor beta chains share one sample of origin, sequenced in a study of beta chain features in type 1 diabetes. Study outcomes and limitations: All four CD4+ subsets from Type 1 diabetes patients carried moderately but significantly shorter TCRB CDR3s.

For these receptors, no antigen is known. The whole isolated RNA underwent reverse transcription, so sequencing captured expressed TCRB transcripts. The protocol was immunoSEQ multiplex PCR, while the TCRdb copy is restricted to in-frame clones and leaves out a portion. The data show hundreds of thousands of clones, around 16% seen once. Input material: naive CD4+ T cells from blood. These receptors all come from a young man with type 1 diabetes.

The sample holds a few counts of this clone. In nucleotides, the CDR3 is TGCAGCGTGCAGACGGAGAAGAACACTGAAGCTTTCTTT. Amino acid sequence: CSVQTEKNTEAFF. V gene TRBV29-1 combines with J gene TRBJ1-1; D ambiguous. V was shortened by 6 bases and J by 1 base, with 12 bases between the two germline ends. This CDR3 has 13 amino acids. Looked up from germline, CDR1 is SQVTM and CDR2 is ANQGSEA.

This clone was recorded a few times. The rearrangement links TRBV28 to TRBJ2-5, with D tentatively TRBD1 (5 bases). V gave up 5 bases and J gave up 5 bases, with 18 bases separating them. Germline V gene sequence: CDR1 MDHEN, CDR2 SYDVKM. The CDR3 sequence is 15 residues long. Here the CDR3 reads CASSLHQGLGETQYF. In nucleotides, the CDR3 is TGTGCCAGCAGTCTGCACCAGGGATTAGGTGAGACCCAGTACTTC.

The chain uses TRBV21-1 and TRBJ2-7; no check of the table's D call, TRBD1, against the DNA was made. TRBV21-1 is a listed pseudogene. This CDR3 is built from 16 residues. The CDR3 region has the DNA TGTGCCAGCAGCAGACCGCTCCGGGACAGGGGCTACGAGCAGTACTTC. Translated: CASSRPLRDRGYEQYF.

This clone was counted only a few times. The chain combines TRBV6-4 with TRBJ2-3, with 14 bases aligning to TRBD2. Trimming took 6 bases from V and 2 from J; bases not matched to a gene: 10. The germline V gene encodes CDR1 MRHNA and CDR2 SNTAGT. This CDR3 contains 18 residues. Here the CDR3 DNA reads TGTGCCAGCAGCCGTGGGACTAGCGGGAGTGTGGCCACAGATACGCAGTATTTT. Protein: CASSRGTSGSVATDTQYF.

The rearrangement uses TRBV5-1 and TRBJ1-4, with 7 bases matching TRBD1. Per germline, CDR1 SGHRS and CDR2 YFSETQ. V shed 5 bases, J shed 5 bases, and the junction held 6 bases outside the gene matches. This CDR3 comprises 14 residues. DNA for the CDR3: TGCGCCAGCAGAACCGGGACAGAAAATGAAAAACTGTTTTTT. Its protein product is CASRTGTENEKLFF. Full variable domain (missing parts from reference TRBV5-1 and TRBJ1-4): KAGVTQTPRYLIKTRGQQVTLSCSPISGHRSVSWYQQTPGQGLQFLFEYFSETQRNKGNFPGRFSGRQFSNSRSEMNVSTLELGDSALYLCASRTGTENEKLFFGSGTQLSVL.

This clone was picked up a small number of times. This chain connects TRBV11-2 to TRBJ2-2; D uncertain. The V gene's germline CDR1 is SGHAT and CDR2 FQNNGV. The CDR3 runs 13 residues. Trimming left V 5 bases short and J 6 bases short, with 10 bases between. Written as DNA, the CDR3 is TGTGCCAGCAGCCCCCCATTTTCCGGGGAGCTGTTTTTT. Its translation is CASSPPFSGELFF.

This clone has only a few counts. This CDR3 is CAWSSLAGGWDEQFF. As DNA, the CDR3 is TGTGCCTGGAGCTCGCTAGCGGGAGGTTGGGATGAGCAGTTCTTC. This sequence joins TRBV30 and TRBJ2-1, with 11 bases fitting TRBD2. This CDR3 contains 15 residues. V lost 3 bases to trimming and J lost 8 bases; unmatched junction nucleotides: 9. The germline CDR1 and CDR2 sequences are GTSNPN and SVGIG (reference sequence).

The CDR3 sequence: CASSGRTSGSTDTQYF. CDR3 nucleotide sequence: TGTGCCAGCAGCGGGAGGACTAGCGGGAGCACAGATACGCAGTATTTT. The J gene is TRBJ2-3, the V gene TRBV7-9; TRBD2 matches 11 bases. Germline V gene data show CDR1 as SEHNR and CDR2 as FQNEAQ (reference sequence). Unmatched junction bases numbered 4, after V lost 5 bases and J lost 0 bases. There are 16 residues in the CDR3.

There are a few counts of this clone. The genes are TRBV25-1 and TRBJ1-3, with D uncertain. CDR1 is MGHDK and CDR2 is SYGVNS in the germline V gene. The CDR3 sequence is 12 residues long. The V end was cut by 4 bases, the J end by 4 bases, with 5 bases between. This chain's CDR3 is CASSVIGNTIYF. CDR3 sequence (DNA): TGTGCCAGCAGTGTTATCGGAAACACCATATATTTT.

The chain links TRBV19 to TRBJ1-1; TRBD1 matches at 8 bases. CDR3 length: 14 amino acids. V gave up 5 bases and J gave up 7 bases; unmatched junction bases: 9. Germline CDR1 and CDR2: LNHDA and SQIVND (reference sequence). The DNA of the CDR3 is TGTGCCAGTAGTCAGGGGGCGCGGGTTCATGAAGCTTTCTTT. This encodes CASSQGARVHEAFF.

V usage is TRBV27 and J usage is TRBJ2-5, with TRBD2 matching over 7 bases. The length of the CDR3 is 15 residues. With 5 bases clipped from V and 4 bases from J, the junction kept 10 bases outside the gene matches. In germline, CDR1 is MNHEY, CDR2 SMNVEV (reference sequence). CDR3: CASSRDYSARETQYF. CDR3 DNA: TGTGCCAGCAGTAGGGACTACTCGGCGAGAGAGACCCAGTACTTC.

The V gene is TRBV7-9, the J gene TRBJ1-2; the match to TRBD1 covers 7 bases. Germline CDR1 and CDR2: SEHNR and FQNEAQ (reference sequence). The J segment lost 4 bases and the V segment lost 5 bases, leaving 10 bases of the junction unmatched. The CDR3 contains 15 residues. The CDR3 is CASSPGQNYFYGYTF. The CDR3 DNA reads as TGTGCCAGCAGCCCGGGACAGAACTATTTCTATGGCTACACCTTC.

This clone was seen a few times. J is TRBJ1-2 and V is TRBV2, with D possibly being TRBD1 (6 bases). CDR3 length: 13 amino acids. Trimming shortened V by 5 bases and J by 4 bases, and 11 bases separated the two germline ends. Germline lookup yields CDR1 SNHLY and CDR2 FYNNEI. The CDR3 spells CASSNRVGYGYTF. The CDR3 nucleotides are TGTGCCAGCAGTAACAGGGTCGGCTATGGCTACACCTTC.

The chain links TRBV28 to TRBJ2-5; TRBD1 agrees at 10 bases. V was clipped by 5 bases and J by 5 bases; unmatched bases: 5. CDR3 length: 14 residues. Germline V gives CDR1 MDHEN, CDR2 SYDVKM. This CDR3 reads CASSRQGAQETQYF. The CDR3 nucleotides are TGTGCCAGCAGTCGACAGGGGGCGCAGGAGACCCAGTACTTC. The whole variable domain, filled in from reference TRBV28 and TRBJ2-5, reads DVKVTQSSRYLVKRTGEKVFLECVQDMDHENMFWYRQDPGLGLRLIYFSYDVKMKEKGDIPEGYSVSREKKERFSLILESASTNQTSMYLCASSRQGAQETQYFGPGTRLLVL.

This chain uses TRBV15 with TRBJ1-4; maybe TRBD1 (6 bases). Trimming took off 6 bases at V and 2 bases at J, with 19 bases between the two ends. Germline CDR1 reads LNHNV; CDR2 reads YYDKDF (reference sequence). This CDR3 contains 17 residues. CDR3 DNA sequence: TGTGCCACCAGGCGTACACAGGGATTCGCGACTAATGAAAAACTGTTTTTT. It encodes CATRRTQGFATNEKLFF.

This clone showed up just a few times. The CDR3 protein is CASSYFSPYEQYF. CDR3 bases: TGTGCCAGCAGTTACTTCAGTCCCTACGAGCAGTACTTC. The chain recombines TRBV6-6 with TRBJ2-7; the D is unclear. This CDR3 comprises 13 residues. V gave up 1 base and J gave up 2 bases, with 6 bases separating them. Germline-derived CDR1 and CDR2 are MNHNY and SVGAGI (reference sequence).

This chain joins TRBV27 and TRBJ2-5, with 7 bases lining up with TRBD2. CDR3 size: 15 residues. Germline V gene lookup returns CDR1 MNHEY and CDR2 SMNVEV (reference sequence). V lost 8 bases to trimming and J lost 2 bases; unmatched junction nucleotides: 11. The CDR3 region is CASSGLGMLQETQYF. As DNA, the CDR3 is TGTGCCAGCTCCGGACTAGGGATGCTTCAAGAGACCCAGTACTTC.

In its sample, this clone was seen a few times. V is TRBV28 and J is TRBJ1-5, with D unclear. From germline, CDR1 is MDHEN and CDR2 SYDVKM. V lost 0 bases to trimming and J lost 4 bases, with 13 bases between them. The length of the CDR3 is 16 residues. The CDR3 DNA reads as TGTGCCAGCAGTTTATGGGGTAACGGAGGGAATCAGCCCCAGCATTTT. Translating it yields CASSLWGNGGNQPQHF.

This chain links TRBV18 with TRBJ1-1; D possibly corresponds to TRBD1 (5 bases). V was clipped by 8 bases and J by 4 bases, with 11 bases between them. The CDR3 runs 12 residues. Germline V gives CDR1 KGHSH, CDR2 LQKENI. CDR3 coding DNA: TGTGCCAGCGGCCAGGGCTTCACTGAAGCTTTCTTT. It encodes CASGQGFTEAFF.

This clone was seen a few times. CDR3 DNA sequence: TGTGCCAGCAGCCCACGGACAGGGATTGATGGCTACACCTTC. Amino acid sequence: CASSPRTGIDGYTF. This rearrangement joins TRBV9 to TRBJ1-2; 8 bases are a match to TRBD1. Germline CDR1 SGDLS, CDR2 YYNGEE. V dropped 4 bases and J dropped 6; count of bases not matched to a gene: 8. This CDR3 has 14 amino acids.

This chain joins TRBV19 and TRBJ1-2, with D maybe TRBD1 (6 bases). This CDR3 comprises 13 residues. Looked up from germline, CDR1 is LNHDA and CDR2 is SQIVND (reference sequence). The V end was cut by 7 bases, the J end by 4 bases, with 13 bases between. The CDR3 here is CASNGQTLYGYTF. CDR3 nucleotide sequence: TGTGCCAGTAACGGACAGACCCTCTATGGCTACACCTTC.

This sequence joins TRBV19 and TRBJ2-5, with D unresolved. V was trimmed by 2 bases and J by 0 bases, leaving 10 bases between them. The CDR3 covers 15 residues. The germline V gene encodes CDR1 LNHDA and CDR2 SQIVND (reference sequence). Here the CDR3 reads CASSIFGRYQETQYF. CDR3 in DNA: TGTGCCAGTAGTATATTTGGCAGGTACCAAGAGACCCAGTACTTC.

Only a few counts were recorded for this clone. The CDR3 reads CATTPTTSGINTQYF. DNA of the CDR3: TGTGCCACCACTCCTACTACTAGCGGGATAAATACGCAGTATTTT. The V gene is TRBV2, the J gene TRBJ2-3, with 10 bases matching TRBD2. Germline V CDR1 and CDR2: SNHLY, FYNNEI. V gave up 10 bases and J gave up 7 bases; unmatched junction bases: 14. The CDR3 spans 15 residues.

The chain recombines TRBV19 with TRBJ1-1; D is unclear. V gave up 4 bases and J gave up 0 bases, with 9 bases separating them. CDR3 size: 14 residues. In germline, CDR1 is LNHDA, CDR2 SQIVND (reference sequence). The CDR3 DNA reads as TGTGCCAGTAGTAAGACACCCTTGAACACTGAAGCTTTCTTT. Residues: CASSKTPLNTEAFF.

This clone showed up just a few times. The chain couples TRBV7-2 to TRBJ1-2, with a tentative D call TRBD1 (5 bases). The CDR3 has 15 amino acids. Looked up from germline, CDR1 is SGHTA and CDR2 is FQGNSA. V was trimmed by 4 bases and J by 4 bases, leaving 16 bases between them. The CDR3 region is CASSYAGLSVYGYTF. In nucleotides, the CDR3 is TGTGCCAGCAGCTATGCAGGGCTTAGTGTCTATGGCTACACCTTC.